Following are 11 T cell receptor beta chains from one sample sequenced in a study of shared clonotypes between healthy human individuals. TCRdb's table, derived via immunoSEQ multiplex PCR, lists solely in-frame clones and lacks some. The table has hundreds of thousands of clones, 72% seen once. The sample taken for sequencing was memory CD4+ T cells sorted from blood. Regarding subset: CD45RA-negative fraction. The source is a woman in her twenties or thirties in good health.

This chain joins TRBV2 and TRBJ1-1, with 7 bases lining up with TRBD1. The germline V gene has CDR1 SNHLY and CDR2 FYNNEI. The J segment lost 0 bases and the V segment lost 10 bases, leaving 5 bases of the junction unmatched. The CDR3 has 13 residues. The CDR3 nucleotides read TGTGCCACAAGACAGGGAATGAACACTGAAGCTTTCTTT. Its protein product is CATRQGMNTEAFF.

J is TRBJ2-2 and V is TRBV2; TRBD2 matches at 11 bases. The trim removed 6 bases at V and 7 bases at J, leaving 10 bases unmatched. This CDR3 region has 16 residues. Germline CDR1 is SNHLY and CDR2 is FYNNEI. CDR3 protein: CASRNVAGGPHGELFF. As DNA, the CDR3 is TGTGCCAGCAGAAACGTAGCGGGAGGGCCGCACGGGGAGCTGTTTTTT.

This clone was counted once. The chain combines TRBV10-3 with TRBJ2-7; no firm D call. The CDR3 spans 13 residues. V was trimmed by 3 bases and J by 4 bases, leaving 10 bases between them. Per the germline V gene, CDR1 is ENHRY and CDR2 is SYGVKD. CDR3 loop: CAISDLQTYEQYF. The CDR3 region has the DNA TGTGCCATCAGTGACCTACAGACTTACGAGCAGTACTTC.

On this clone: Other DNA sequences from this sample encode an identical CDR3 as well. The chain couples TRBV7-9 to TRBJ2-7; D might be TRBD1 or TRBD2, each matching 5 bases. V was trimmed by 8 bases and J by 2 bases, leaving 16 bases between them. This CDR3 comprises 14 residues. Looked up from germline, CDR1 is SEHNR and CDR2 is FQNEAQ (reference sequence). The DNA of the CDR3 is TGTGCCAGCTCCAGGGCGGGCGGACCCTACGAGCAGTACTTC. Protein sequence: CASSRAGGPYEQYF.

This clone was picked up one time. The chain carries TRBV6-1 and TRBJ2-7; D remains ambiguous. CDR3 length: 15 amino acids. Trimming removed 1 base from V and 0 bases from J, with 10 bases in between. Looked up from germline, CDR1 is MNHNS and CDR2 is SASEGT. CDR3 sequence reads: CASSEGASSSYEQYF. DNA of the CDR3: TGTGCCAGCAGTGAAGGCGCCTCGAGCTCCTACGAGCAGTACTTC.

This clone was observed once. The chain couples TRBV5-4 to TRBJ2-5; TRBD2 aligns across 14 bases. Germline-derived CDR1 and CDR2 are SGHNT and YYREEE (reference sequence). The CDR3 consists of 17 residues. The V segment lost 4 bases and the J segment 5 bases; nucleotides outside the gene matches: 10. The CDR3 region is CASSTGLAGGIGETQYF. CDR3 nucleotides: TGTGCCAGCAGCACCGGACTAGCGGGAGGAATTGGGGAGACCCAGTACTTC.

About this clone itself: Other DNA sequences in the sample encode the same CDR3. The chain uses TRBV14 and TRBJ2-4; 7 nucleotides agree with TRBD1. V lost 3 bases and J lost 6; bases outside the gene matches: 5. CDR1 and CDR2 from the germline V gene are SGHDN and FVKESK. There are 14 residues in the CDR3. For the CDR3, the DNA is TGTGCCAGCAGCCACGACAGGGACCGAAACATTCAGTACTTC. This translates into CASSHDRDRNIQYF.

The rearrangement links TRBV6-1 to TRBJ1-5; no reliable D call. Between the trimmed V and J ends, which lost 5 bases and 4 bases, there was a span of 9 bases. CDR1 is MNHNS and CDR2 is SASEGT in the germline V gene. The CDR3 totals 13 residues. CDR3 amino acids: CASSPRENQPQHF. The CDR3 DNA reads as TGTGCCAGCAGTCCTCGTGAGAATCAGCCCCAGCATTTT.

This chain connects TRBV5-5 to TRBJ2-5, with TRBD1 matching 7 bases. CDR1 and CDR2 (germline): SGHKS, YYEKEE (reference sequence). V shed 4 bases and J 3 bases; nucleotides not matched to a gene: 6. The CDR3 runs 14 residues. The DNA for the CDR3 is TGTGCCAGCAGCCCAGGGACAGTTGAAGAGACCCAGTACTTC. Translated, it gives CASSPGTVEETQYF.

In this sample, this clone turned up once. The junction departs from germline at one end; a sequencing error may be responsible. V gene TRBV28 combines with J gene TRBJ2-7; D is ambiguous. Looked up from germline, CDR1 is MDHEN and CDR2 is SYDVKM. The CDR3 consists of 13 residues. The CDR3 sequence: CASSLSYSNEQYF. The CDR3 DNA is TGTGCCAGCAGTTTATCCTACTCCAACGAGCAGTACTTC.

To note about this clone: Within the sample, other DNA sequences also encode this same CDR3. The V call is TRBV7-2, the J call TRBJ2-5; 7 nucleotides agree with TRBD2. Germline CDR1 and CDR2: SGHTA and FQGNSA. V shed 1 base, J shed 5 bases, and the junction held 1 base outside the gene matches. The CDR3 sequence is 13 residues long. Written as DNA, the CDR3 is TGTGCCAGCAGCTTAGAGGGAGGGGAGACCCAGTACTTC. This gives the protein CASSLEGGETQYF.